This TCR beta chain was obtained from a study of T-cell reconstitution after alpha-beta-depleted transplantation in children. Preparation of the TCRbeta library was carried out with unique molecular identifiers. Each CDR3 protein is one row after TCRdb ran MiXCR on the PCR reads. The table includes approximately 420,000 distinct CDR3 sequences, 11% detected once. The sample holds a few counts of this clonotype. CDR1 is SGHRS and CDR2 is YFSETQ in the germline V gene. The CDR3 has 14 residues. J was trimmed by 6 bases and V by 6 bases; bases with no gene match: 9. The J gene is TRBJ2-1, the V gene TRBV5-1; 7 bases align to TRBD2. The source is a human donor who donated a stem cell graft to a child with acute myeloid leukemia. The source was PBMCs from the stem cell graft donor, collected from the stem cell graft. CDR3 sequence reads: CASTLTAGSNEQFF. The CDR3 DNA follows: TGCGCCAGCACCCTAACAGCGGGATCCAATGAGCAGTTCTTC.